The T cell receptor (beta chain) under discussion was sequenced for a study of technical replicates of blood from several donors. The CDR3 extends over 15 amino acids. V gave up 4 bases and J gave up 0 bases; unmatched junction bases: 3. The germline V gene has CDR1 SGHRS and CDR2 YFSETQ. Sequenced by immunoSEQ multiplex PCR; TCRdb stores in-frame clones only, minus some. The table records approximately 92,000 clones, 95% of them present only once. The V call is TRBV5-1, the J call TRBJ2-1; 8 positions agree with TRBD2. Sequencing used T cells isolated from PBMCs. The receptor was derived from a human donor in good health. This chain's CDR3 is CASSVGGASYNEQFF. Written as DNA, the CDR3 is TGCGCCAGCAGCGTCGGGGGGGCCTCCTACAATGAGCAGTTCTTC.